This T cell receptor beta chain derives from a study of cytomegalovirus exposure and HLA in healthy donors. About the research overall: A subsequent analysis stated that the approximately 120 validation repertoires were run on the same platform as the roughly 620 first-cohort repertoires. Overall study findings and caveats: Listed as cytomegalovirus-associated were 150 or so TCR beta chains. High sensitivity and specificity were reportedly achieved when the classifier diagnosed cytomegalovirus status.

Comments on this clone: The antigen is undetermined.

V trimming: 0 bases; J trimming: 7 bases; junction bases outside the gene matches: 11. This CDR3 is 15 amino acids long. The V gene's germline CDR1 is GTSNPN and CDR2 SVGIG (reference sequence). Among the 110 or so subjects of the validation cohort, separate from the roughly 600-subject first cohort, were the donors. Generated by immunoSEQ multiplex PCR, the TCRdb table keeps only in-frame clones and is missing some. Counted here are about 190,000 clones, roughly 84% occurring once; the ten biggest clones make up roughly 7%. This rearrangement joins TRBV30 to TRBJ1-2; 7 nucleotides align to TRBD1. This receptor was identified in a man aged 18 to 35 in good health and CMV-seropositive. Input material: PBMCs. DNA of the CDR3: TGTGCCTGGAGTGTACCGAGCAGGGGGAATTTTGGCTACACCTTC. Residues: CAWSVPSRGNFGYTF.